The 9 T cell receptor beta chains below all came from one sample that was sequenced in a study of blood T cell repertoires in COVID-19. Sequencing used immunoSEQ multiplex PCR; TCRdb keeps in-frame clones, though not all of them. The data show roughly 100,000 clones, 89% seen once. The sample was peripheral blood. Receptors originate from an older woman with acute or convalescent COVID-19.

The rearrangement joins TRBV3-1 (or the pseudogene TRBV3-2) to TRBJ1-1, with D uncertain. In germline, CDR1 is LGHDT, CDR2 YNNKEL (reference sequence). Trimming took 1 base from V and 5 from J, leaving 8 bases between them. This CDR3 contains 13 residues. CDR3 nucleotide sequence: TGTGCCAGCAGCCAAGTTACCGGGACTGAAGCTTTCTTT. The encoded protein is CASSQVTGTEAFF.

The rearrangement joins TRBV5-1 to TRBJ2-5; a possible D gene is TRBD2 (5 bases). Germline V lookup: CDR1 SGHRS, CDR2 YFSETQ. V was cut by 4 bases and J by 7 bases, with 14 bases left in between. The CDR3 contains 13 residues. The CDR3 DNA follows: TGCGCCAGCAGCGGATGGACTGGAGGGACCCAGTACTTC. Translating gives CASSGWTGGTQYF.

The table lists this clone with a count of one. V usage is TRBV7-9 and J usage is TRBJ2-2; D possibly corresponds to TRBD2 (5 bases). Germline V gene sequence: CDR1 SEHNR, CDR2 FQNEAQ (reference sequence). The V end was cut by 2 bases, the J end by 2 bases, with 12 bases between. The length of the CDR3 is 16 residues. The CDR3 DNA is TGTGCCAGCAGCTTAAACGTAGCGTTCAACACCGGGGAGCTGTTTTTT. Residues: CASSLNVAFNTGELFF.

The CDR3 loop is CASQPGLAGGPRGETQYF. The CDR3 DNA follows: TGTGCCAGCCAACCGGGACTAGCGGGAGGGCCCCGCGGAGAGACCCAGTACTTC. V and J are TRBV28 and TRBJ2-5; TRBD2 agrees at 16 bases. The CDR3 runs to 18 residues. Germline V gene data show CDR1 as MDHEN and CDR2 as SYDVKM. Trimming removed 8 bases from V and 4 bases from J; junction bases left unmatched: 13. Complete variable domain (other parts from reference TRBV28 and TRBJ2-5): DVKVTQSSRYLVKRTGEKVFLECVQDMDHENMFWYRQDPGLGLRLIYFSYDVKMKEKGDIPEGYSVSREKKERFSLILESASTNQTSMYLCASQPGLAGGPRGETQYFGPGTRLLVL.

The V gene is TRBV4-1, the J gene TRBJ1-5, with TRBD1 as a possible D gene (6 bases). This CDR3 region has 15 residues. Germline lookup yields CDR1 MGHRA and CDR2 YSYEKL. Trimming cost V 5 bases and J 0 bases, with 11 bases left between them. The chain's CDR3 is CASSTHRDSNQPQHF. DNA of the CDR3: TGCGCCAGCAGCACCCACAGGGATAGCAATCAGCCCCAGCATTTT.

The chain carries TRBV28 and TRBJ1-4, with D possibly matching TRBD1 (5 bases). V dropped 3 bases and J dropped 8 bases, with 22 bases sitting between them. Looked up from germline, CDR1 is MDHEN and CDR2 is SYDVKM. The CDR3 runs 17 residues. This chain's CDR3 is CASSFGGTHRTEEKLFF. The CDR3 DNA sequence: TGTGCCAGCAGTTTCGGTGGGACTCACAGAACGGAGGAAAAACTGTTTTTT.

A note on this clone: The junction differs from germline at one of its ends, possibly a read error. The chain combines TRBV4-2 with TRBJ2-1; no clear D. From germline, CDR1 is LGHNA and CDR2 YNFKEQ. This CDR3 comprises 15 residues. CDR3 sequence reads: CASSQDRISYTEQFF. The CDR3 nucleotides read TGTGCCAGCAGCCAAGATCGTATTAGCTACACTGAGCAGTTCTTC.

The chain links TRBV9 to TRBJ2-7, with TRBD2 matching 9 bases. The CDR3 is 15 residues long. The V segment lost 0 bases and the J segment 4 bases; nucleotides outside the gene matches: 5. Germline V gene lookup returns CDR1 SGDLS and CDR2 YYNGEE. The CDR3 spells CASSVAGSGSYEQYF. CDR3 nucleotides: TGTGCCAGCAGCGTAGCGGGTAGCGGGAGTTACGAGCAGTACTTC.

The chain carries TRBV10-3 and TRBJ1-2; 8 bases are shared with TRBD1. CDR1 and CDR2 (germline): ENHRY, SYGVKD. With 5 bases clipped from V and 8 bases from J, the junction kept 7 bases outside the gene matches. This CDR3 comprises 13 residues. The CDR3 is CAISLGQDRGYTF. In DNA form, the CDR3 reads TGTGCCATCAGTCTGGGACAGGACAGAGGCTACACCTTC.